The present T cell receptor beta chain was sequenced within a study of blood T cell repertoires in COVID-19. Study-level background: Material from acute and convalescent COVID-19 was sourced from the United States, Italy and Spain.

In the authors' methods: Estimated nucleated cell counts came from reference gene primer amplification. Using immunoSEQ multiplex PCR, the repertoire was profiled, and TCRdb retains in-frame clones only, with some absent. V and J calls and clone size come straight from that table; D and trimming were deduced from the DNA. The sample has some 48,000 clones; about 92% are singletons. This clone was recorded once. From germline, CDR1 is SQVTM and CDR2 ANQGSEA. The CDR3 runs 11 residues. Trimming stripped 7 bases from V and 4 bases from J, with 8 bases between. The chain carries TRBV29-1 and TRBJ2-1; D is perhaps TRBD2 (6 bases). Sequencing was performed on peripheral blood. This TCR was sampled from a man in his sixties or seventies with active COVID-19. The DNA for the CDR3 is TGCAGCGGGGGGGAGTACAATGAGCAGTTCTTC. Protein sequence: CSGGEYNEQFF.